This T cell receptor (beta chain) derives from a study of OX40 agonist ivuxolimab in advanced cancers. With regard to the full study: Ivuxolimab, which targeted the costimulatory receptor OX40 (CD134), was an agonistic, fully human IgG2 monoclonal antibody. Intravenous ivuxolimab was administered to patients every 2 weeks at six dose levels: 0.01, 0.1, 0.3, 1.5, 3 and 10 mg/kg. Among the approximately 54 dose-escalation patients, around 19 had hepatocellular carcinoma, roughly 15 melanoma, 9 renal cell carcinoma and 9 head and neck cancer. A male proportion of about 79% and a mean age of roughly 55 years, ranging from about 23 to 90, were recorded for the dose-escalation cohort. Prior anti-PD-1, anti-PD-L1 or anti-CTLA-4 therapy was permitted, and checkpoint inhibitors had been received by under 50% of dose-escalation patients. Partial responses occurred in three dose-escalation patients, of whom one had hepatocellular carcinoma and two had cutaneous melanoma. The purpose of peripheral TCRbeta sequencing was to test whether ivuxolimab changed TCR sequence diversity and led to clonal T-cell expansion. The paper covers the monotherapy dose-escalation part of the phase I ivuxolimab trial, which included N of about 50 patients.

Patients with a history of autoimmune disease or receiving systemic immunosuppression were excluded from the trial. Peripheral blood for TCR sequencing was drawn from every dose cohort at baseline, at cycle 4 day 1 and at cycle 7 day 1. The samples were drawn from a first-in-human, open-label, multicenter phase I dose-escalation trial of ivuxolimab. The trial enrolled adults with locally advanced or metastatic head and neck squamous cell, hepatocellular, melanoma or renal cell carcinoma. CD4+ and CD8+ T cells were sorted separately from peripheral blood before TCR sequencing. What the authors observed across the whole study: The antigen specificity of the clonally expanded peripheral T cells was not determined. In the 0.1-3.0 mg/kg groups, partial responders had among the lowest normalized peripheral clonal expansion, particularly in CD8+ T cells. After ivuxolimab, more expanded clones were found on average in CD8+ T cells than in CD4+ T cells. At doses from 0.1 to 3.0 mg/kg, clonal expansion was seen in both CD4+ and CD8+ blood T cells between baseline and week 6. Low levels of normalized T-cell clonal expansion were also shown by some nonresponding patients.

Comments on this clone: The antigen it recognizes is unknown. The input lacks base qualities; no much larger clone sits a single base away.

Its CDR3 holds 15 amino acids, cysteine through phenylalanine. Kept here is only the CDR3 DNA, which spans 45 bases and is read in frame from base 1. The germline V gene provides CDR1 MNHEY and CDR2 SVGAGI. Trimming leaves V shorter by 5 bases and J shorter by 5 bases, with the junction holding 5 bases beyond the gene matches. Genomic DNA was isolated from the sorted cells so that the TCRbeta CDR3 region could be sequenced. The immunoSEQ Assay was used to sequence the TCRbeta CDR3 regions. TCRdb provides this immuneACCESS table in a form limited to in-frame rearrangements. Some clones are lacking; in checked studies, under half of them reflect an unresolved V gene, and why the rest are absent is not known. In all, the sample holds 69,000 or so clones, and more than 80% of those were seen once. The top ten hold about 6% of the sample.

The sequence was obtained from an adult with an advanced solid tumor such as melanoma, head and neck, liver or kidney cancer. Sequences were derived from CD4+ or CD8+ T cells sorted from blood, sampled in a trial of the OX40 agonist ivuxolimab. The V and J segments used are TRBV6-5 and TRBJ2-7; TRBD2 matches 14 bases in the middle. The CDR3 region has the sequence CASSTGLAGANEQYF. The nucleotides are TGTGCCAGCAGTACGGGACTAGCGGGGGCGAACGAGCAGTACTTC.